A single sample gave rise to the 17 T cell receptor beta chains below, sequenced in a study of CD8 T cells in ankylosing spondylitis. Study findings and constraints: A TCR beta motif of roughly eight highly homologous variants seemed to mark ankylosing spondylitis blood.

These receptors' targets are unknown. TCRdb re-analysed the 5' RACE reads in MiXCR, keeping a single row per CDR3 protein. Of more than 650,000 distinct CDR3 sequences listed, about 12% were seen once; the top ten hold just over 0.5%. The sample was blood, either unsorted or a sorted T cell fraction (not recorded which). Receptors originate from a male donor with ankylosing spondylitis.

The rearrangement joins TRBV4-2 to TRBJ1-2; TRBD1 matches 8 bases. Germline V lookup: CDR1 LGHNA, CDR2 YNFKEQ. V lost 4 bases to trimming and J lost 4 bases; unmatched junction nucleotides: 14. This CDR3 comprises 17 residues. CDR3 sequence: CASSRQGSGADLYGYTF. DNA of the CDR3: TGTGCCAGCAGCCGACAGGGGTCAGGGGCCGATCTCTATGGCTACACCTTC.

In its sample, this clonotype was seen a few times. The J gene is TRBJ2-1, the V gene TRBV20-1, with D perhaps given as TRBD1 or TRBD2 (5 bases each). Germline V gene data show CDR1 as DFQATT and CDR2 as SNEGSKA (reference sequence). V lost 4 bases and J lost 3, with 13 bases in between. The CDR3 contains 14 residues. In DNA form, the CDR3 reads TGCAGTGCTATCCAGGGACCGGTCTACAATGAGCAGTTCTTC. This gives the protein CSAIQGPVYNEQFF.

This clonotype came up many times. The chain employs TRBV29-1 and TRBJ2-3; 10 bases match TRBD2. Germline CDR1 and CDR2: SQVTM and ANQGSEA. The CDR3 totals 12 residues. The junction had 2 bases not matched to a gene; V was cut back by 5 bases and J by 6 bases. The CDR3 DNA reads TGCAGCGTTTCAGCGGGGGGGGATACGCAGTATTTT. Residues: CSVSAGGDTQYF.

V gene TRBV6-6 combines with J gene TRBJ1-4, with D possibly being TRBD1 (5 bases). Germline CDR1 MNHNY, CDR2 SVGAGI (reference sequence). V lost 6 bases and J 6 bases, leaving 11 bases between the germline ends. CDR3 length: 13 amino acids. This chain's CDR3 is CASSAGTYEKLFF. The CDR3 DNA follows: TGTGCCAGCAGCGCCGGGACGTATGAAAAACTGTTTTTT.

In its sample, this clonotype was seen a few times. V is TRBV5-1 and J is TRBJ2-1, with D possibly being TRBD1 or TRBD2 (5 bases each). V was pared by 4 bases and J by 5 bases, with 16 bases between. The CDR3 spans 15 residues. In germline, CDR1 is SGHRS, CDR2 YFSETQ. This chain's CDR3 is CASSPGPLRNNEQFF. As DNA, the CDR3 is TGCGCCAGCAGCCCGGGACCCCTAAGGAACAATGAGCAGTTCTTC.

This clonotype came up a few times. This sequence joins TRBV7-2 and TRBJ2-7, with TRBD1 matching 12 bases. The CDR3 spans 15 residues. The V and J ends lost 5 bases and 7 bases, in that order; junction bases with no gene match: 9. Germline V lookup: CDR1 SGHTA, CDR2 FQGNSA. The CDR3 nucleotides read TGTGCCAGCAGCGGACCGGGACAGGGGGCGAGGGAGCAGTACTTC. This translates into CASSGPGQGAREQYF.

The rearrangement joins TRBV7-8 to TRBJ2-1; D possibly corresponds to TRBD2 (6 bases). This CDR3 has 16 amino acids. CDR1 and CDR2 from the germline V gene are SGHVS and FQNEAQ. The germline V and J ends were trimmed by 7 bases and 5 bases, with 21 bases remaining between them. CDR3 bases: TGTGCCAGCAATTACGGTCCGGGAGCTAAAAACAATGAGCAGTTCTTC. Residues: CASNYGPGAKNNEQFF.

This chain uses TRBV7-2 with TRBJ1-6; D gene ambiguous. V was clipped by 5 bases and J by 10 bases, with 12 bases between them. The CDR3 is made up of 13 amino acids. CDR1 and CDR2 from the germline V gene are SGHTA and FQGNSA. The CDR3 region has the DNA TGTGCCAGCAGCCCCCGAAGGAGCTCACCCCTCCACTTT. Its protein is CASSPRRSSPLHF.

This clonotype has just a few counts. The rearrangement joins TRBV24-1 to TRBJ2-1; TRBD2 matches 8 bases. Germline assignment: CDR1 KGHDR and CDR2 SFDVKD. This CDR3 is built from 16 residues. With 1 base clipped from V and 4 bases from J, the junction kept 5 bases outside the gene matches. The CDR3 is CATSDLTSGPYNEQFF. Written as DNA, the CDR3 is TGTGCCACCAGTGATTTAACTAGCGGCCCATACAATGAGCAGTTCTTC.

This clonotype was counted at least ten times. The V call is TRBV5-1, the J call TRBJ2-3; D unclear. Germline CDR1 and CDR2: SGHRS and YFSETQ. The CDR3 is made up of 14 amino acids. V shed 4 bases and J shed 0 bases, with 9 bases lying between them. CDR3 coding DNA: TGCGCCAGCAGCACGGCTGGCAGCACAGATACGCAGTATTTT. Residues: CASSTAGSTDTQYF.

This clonotype was seen more than once but under ten times. The gene calls are TRBV27 and TRBJ2-1, with D possibly being TRBD1 or TRBD2 (5 bases each). The CDR3 totals 13 residues. V was trimmed by 8 bases and J by 9 bases, leaving 17 bases between them. The germline V gene encodes CDR1 MNHEY and CDR2 SMNVEV (reference sequence). CDR3 DNA: TGTGCCAGCTCCTCCGGGACCTCCGGTGAGCAGTTCTTC. As protein: CASSSGTSGEQFF.

The chain has TRBV20-1 and TRBJ2-2; D unresolved. V was trimmed by 6 bases and J by 7 bases, leaving 18 bases between them. The CDR3 has 14 amino acids. The germline V gene encodes CDR1 DFQATT and CDR2 SNEGSKA (reference sequence). Written as DNA, the CDR3 is TGCAGTGCCCGTAGTAGCTACGTTGACGGGGAGCTGTTTTTT. This codes for CSARSSYVDGELFF.

This clonotype was detected many times. V gene TRBV7-9 combines with J gene TRBJ2-2, with 8 bases identical to TRBD2. Germline-derived CDR1 and CDR2 are SEHNR and FQNEAQ (reference sequence). This CDR3 region has 15 residues. The ends lost 7 bases at V and 2 bases at J; junction bases unmatched: 6. Here the CDR3 DNA reads TGTGCCAGCACCAAGCGGGAGAGTAACACCGGGGAGCTGTTTTTT. Translated, it gives CASTKRESNTGELFF.

The J gene is TRBJ2-5, the V gene TRBV20-1, with 7 nucleotides matching TRBD1. Germline V gene lookup returns CDR1 DFQATT and CDR2 SNEGSKA (reference sequence). This CDR3 is built from 13 residues. V gave up 3 bases and J gave up 5 bases; unmatched junction bases: 6. The CDR3 protein is CSASSGQRETQYF. CDR3 nucleotides: TGCAGTGCTAGCTCGGGACAGAGGGAGACCCAGTACTTC.

The genes are TRBV20-1 and TRBJ2-1; 8 bases match TRBD2. The germline gives CDR1 DFQATT, CDR2 SNEGSKA (reference sequence). Trimming at V came to 3 bases and at J to 2 bases, leaving 6 bases not matched to a gene. This CDR3 has 15 residues. CDR3 region: CSASPGTRTYNEQFF. In DNA form, the CDR3 reads TGCAGTGCTAGCCCCGGGACTAGGACCTACAATGAGCAGTTCTTC.

This clonotype showed up just a few times. The V gene is TRBV7-2, the J gene TRBJ2-1; no clear D. Trimming removed 2 bases from V and 15 bases from J, with 11 bases in between. This CDR3 spans 11 amino acids. The germline gives CDR1 SGHTA, CDR2 FQGNSA. CDR3: CASSLKVQPFF. CDR3 DNA: TGTGCCAGCAGCTTAAAGGTCCAGCCGTTCTTC.

This chain connects TRBV7-2 to TRBJ1-1, with D possibly matching TRBD1 (5 bases). Germline values: CDR1 SGHTA, CDR2 FQGNSA. Trimming took off 2 bases at V and 5 bases at J, with 15 bases between the two ends. The CDR3 runs to 15 residues. The CDR3 sequence is CASSLYNQGGTEAFF. CDR3 bases: TGTGCCAGCAGCTTATACAACCAGGGAGGTACTGAAGCTTTCTTT.